The next 31 T cell receptor beta chains were all read from a single sample in a study of cytomegalovirus exposure and HLA in healthy donors. The PCR employed 60 Vbeta primers together with 13 Jbeta primers. TCRdb keeps only in-frame clones here, not all; method: immunoSEQ multiplex PCR. The sample contains approximately 150,000 clones, about 80% of which appear only once. Source material: PBMCs. Receptor source: a man aged 25 to 40 in good health and CMV-seronegative.

This chain uses TRBV9 with TRBJ2-3; 7 bases fit TRBD2. Germline-derived CDR1 and CDR2 are SGDLS and YYNGEE. Unmatched junction bases numbered 11, after V lost 4 bases and J lost 0 bases. The CDR3 length is 17 residues. CDR3 region: CASSPRSSGISTDTQYF. The CDR3 region has the DNA TGTGCCAGCAGCCCACGATCTAGCGGAATTAGCACAGATACGCAGTATTTT. Variable domain in full (rest from reference TRBV9 and TRBJ2-3): DSGVTQTPKHLITATGQRVTLRCSPRSGDLSVYWYQQSLDQGLQFLIQYYNGEERAKGNILERFSAQQFPDLHSELNLSSLELGDSALYFCASSPRSSGISTDTQYFGPGTRLTVL.

The chain joins TRBV5-1 to TRBJ2-2; D gene unclear. CDR1 is SGHRS and CDR2 is YFSETQ in the germline V gene. V lost 4 bases to trimming and J lost 1 base, with 8 bases between them. This CDR3 comprises 14 residues. This chain's CDR3 is CASSPSGNTGELFF. CDR3 coding DNA: TGCGCCAGCAGCCCGTCAGGGAACACCGGGGAGCTGTTTTTT.

V is TRBV10-3 and J is TRBJ2-5; D is ambiguous. Germline V gene sequence: CDR1 ENHRY, CDR2 SYGVKD. The germline V and J ends were trimmed by 3 bases and 2 bases, with 4 bases remaining between them. This CDR3 is 12 amino acids long. Here the CDR3 reads CAISDPQETQYF. The CDR3 DNA follows: TGTGCCATCAGTGACCCACAAGAGACCCAGTACTTC.

This clone has only a few counts. The rearrangement joins TRBV20-1 to TRBJ2-5; 7 bases are shared with TRBD2. CDR3 length: 11 residues. Germline V gene data show CDR1 as DFQATT and CDR2 as SNEGSKA (reference sequence). The V and J ends lost 5 bases and 4 bases, in that order; junction bases with no gene match: 1. CDR3 in amino acids: CSAWGGETQYF. For the CDR3, the DNA is TGCAGTGCTTGGGGGGGAGAGACCCAGTACTTC.

The chain joins TRBV14 to TRBJ1-4; D gene ambiguous. Germline V gene sequence: CDR1 SGHDN, CDR2 FVKESK. V gave up 3 bases and J gave up 8 bases, with 13 bases separating them. The CDR3 is 14 amino acids. The CDR3 DNA reads as TGTGCCAGCAGCCACCTCAACGGAGGAGAAAAACTGTTTTTT. It encodes CASSHLNGGEKLFF.

This chain connects TRBV28 to TRBJ2-5; D is perhaps TRBD2 (6 bases). This CDR3 is built from 14 residues. The V and J ends lost 3 bases and 4 bases respectively, with 12 bases between them. The germline V gene encodes CDR1 MDHEN and CDR2 SYDVKM. CDR3 in DNA: TGTGCCAGCAGTTTTTCGACTAGACGAGAGACCCAGTACTTC. The encoded protein is CASSFSTRRETQYF.

V and J are TRBV4-3 and TRBJ2-1, with 10 bases identical to TRBD2. Germline V CDR1 and CDR2: LGHNA, YSLEER. V was pared by 4 bases and J by 7 bases, with 19 bases of the junction left unmatched. There are 19 residues in the CDR3. CDR3 amino acids: CASSPGLAVAPRSRNEQFF. The CDR3 DNA follows: TGCGCCAGCAGCCCAGGACTAGCGGTGGCCCCCCGATCGAGGAATGAGCAGTTCTTC.

The genes are TRBV2 and TRBJ2-7, with D perhaps TRBD2 (7 bases). The V gene's germline CDR1 is SNHLY and CDR2 FYNNEI. The CDR3 has 13 amino acids. V lost 4 bases to trimming and J lost 10 bases, with 17 bases between them. The CDR3 loop reads CASSAGDRTSQYF. CDR3 nucleotides: TGTGCCAGCAGTGCAGGGGACCGGACTAGTCAGTACTTC.

The sample holds a few counts of this clone. This chain uses TRBV7-2 with TRBJ2-6; D unclear. Germline CDR1 and CDR2: SGHTA and FQGNSA. This CDR3 is built from 15 residues. The V end lost 3 bases, the J end lost 1 base, and 7 bases lay between the germline ends. CDR3 in amino acids: CASSFQKSGANVLTF. The CDR3 region has the DNA TGTGCCAGCAGCTTCCAGAAATCTGGGGCCAACGTCCTGACTTTC. The full variable domain, rest sourced from reference TRBV7-2 and TRBJ2-6, is GAGVSQSPSNKVTEKGKDVELRCDPISGHTALYWYRQSLGQGLEFLIYFQGNSAPDKSGLPSDRFSAERTGGSVSTLTIQRTQQEDSAVYLCASSFQKSGANVLTFGAGSRLTVL.

The chain recombines TRBV5-8 with TRBJ1-1, with 8 bases fitting TRBD1. The V gene end was trimmed by 0 bases and the J gene end by 5 bases; junction bases not matched to a gene: 3. The CDR3 sequence is 14 residues long. Germline V gene sequence: CDR1 SGHTS, CDR2 YDEGEE. The chain's CDR3 is CASSLGTGRTEAFF. CDR3 nucleotides: TGTGCCAGCAGCTTGGGGACAGGGAGGACTGAAGCTTTCTTT.

This chain uses TRBV25-1 with TRBJ1-3; unclear D gene. The CDR3 contains 15 residues. Per the germline V gene, CDR1 is MGHDK and CDR2 is SYGVNS. Trimming left V 1 base short and J 0 bases short, with 7 bases between. CDR3 DNA: TGTGCCAGCAGTGAATGGCGGTCCTCTGGAAACACCATATATTTT. It translates to CASSEWRSSGNTIYF.

This clone occurred once. The rearrangement links TRBV6-5 to TRBJ2-3; the D is unclear. The germline V gene encodes CDR1 MNHEY and CDR2 SVGAGI. V dropped 2 bases and J dropped 1 base, with 10 bases sitting between them. The CDR3 is made up of 15 amino acids. The CDR3 region has the DNA TGTGCCAGCAGTTACGGGCTGGTGGGCACAGATACGCAGTATTTT. It yields the protein CASSYGLVGTDTQYF.

The rearrangement joins TRBV5-1 to TRBJ1-3; perhaps TRBD1 as D (6 bases). Trimming removed 2 bases at V and 4 bases at J, with 16 bases between. There are 16 residues in the CDR3. In germline, CDR1 is SGHRS, CDR2 YFSETQ. The CDR3 sequence is CASSFIPQGPGNTIYF. Here the CDR3 DNA reads TGCGCCAGCAGCTTCATCCCACAGGGACCGGGAAACACCATATATTTT.

The chain is built from TRBV2 and TRBJ1-1, with a possible D match to TRBD1 (6 bases). Trimming shortened V by 6 bases and J by 1 base, and 12 bases separated the two germline ends. This CDR3 contains 14 residues. Germline lookup yields CDR1 SNHLY and CDR2 FYNNEI. This CDR3 is CASRSGQSNTEAFF. The CDR3 nucleotides are TGTGCCAGCAGGAGCGGACAGTCGAACACTGAAGCTTTCTTT.

V usage is TRBV5-1 and J usage is TRBJ2-7, with D maybe TRBD1 (5 bases). The CDR3 length is 15 residues. From germline, CDR1 is SGHRS and CDR2 YFSETQ. V shed 0 bases and J shed 6 bases, with 16 bases lying between them. The CDR3: CASSLVEQVNREQYF. CDR3 bases: TGCGCCAGCAGCTTGGTTGAACAGGTAAATCGCGAGCAGTACTTC.

The chain carries TRBV9 and TRBJ2-1; D is undetermined. The CDR3 spans 15 residues. Per the germline V gene, CDR1 is SGDLS and CDR2 is YYNGEE. The V gene lost 1 base and the J gene lost 6 bases, with 14 bases spanning the gap. As DNA, the CDR3 is TGTGCCAGCAGCGTATCGGGTTCCCTCTCCAATGAGCAGTTCTTC. Amino acids: CASSVSGSLSNEQFF.

The rearrangement uses TRBV7-9 and TRBJ1-1, with D maybe TRBD1 (5 bases). The CDR3 contains 14 residues. V dropped 1 base and J dropped 1 base, with 7 bases sitting between them. Germline V gene lookup returns CDR1 SEHNR and CDR2 FQNEAQ (reference sequence). The CDR3 DNA reads TGTGCCAGCAGCTTAGGGACACCGAACACTGAAGCTTTCTTT. It encodes CASSLGTPNTEAFF.

Written as DNA, the CDR3 is TGTGCCAGCAGTGTCGGTTCTAGCGGGACTTATGGGACAGATACGCAGTATTTT. It is translated as CASSVGSSGTYGTDTQYF. The chain carries TRBV2 and TRBJ2-3, with 9 positions matching TRBD2. Germline V lookup: CDR1 SNHLY, CDR2 FYNNEI. The V gene end was trimmed by 4 bases and the J gene end by 3 bases; junction bases not matched to a gene: 14. This CDR3 spans 18 amino acids.

The chain employs TRBV27 and TRBJ2-5; tentative D call: TRBD1 (6 bases). CDR3 size: 14 residues. V dropped 3 bases and J dropped 6 bases, with 14 bases sitting between them. Germline loops: CDR1 MNHEY, CDR2 SMNVEV (reference sequence). The CDR3 DNA sequence: TGTGCCAGCAGTTTGGTGGGGGCGGAAAAGACCCAGTACTTC. Its protein is CASSLVGAEKTQYF.

The chain has TRBV5-8 and TRBJ1-6; D gene unclear. The V gene lost 10 bases and the J gene lost 10 bases, with 21 bases spanning the gap. CDR3 length: 14 residues. Germline assignment: CDR1 SGHTS and CDR2 YDEGEE. This chain's CDR3 is CASGTGRFESPLHF. CDR3 sequence (DNA): TGTGCCTCCGGTACGGGGAGGTTTGAGTCACCCCTCCACTTT.

The rearrangement links TRBV9 to TRBJ2-2, with 10 bases identical to TRBD1. The CDR3 runs 15 residues. V lost 0 bases and J lost 6; bases outside the gene matches: 2. Germline loops: CDR1 SGDLS, CDR2 YYNGEE. This chain's CDR3 is CASSVAGTGAGELFF. The CDR3 coding sequence is TGTGCCAGCAGCGTAGCCGGGACAGGGGCCGGGGAGCTGTTTTTT.

This chain's CDR3 is CASKAYGGGANVLTF. DNA of the CDR3: TGTGCCAGCAAGGCGTACGGAGGCGGGGCCAACGTCCTGACTTTC. The V gene is TRBV5-6, the J gene TRBJ2-6; the D gene is possibly TRBD2 (5 bases). The CDR3 is made up of 15 amino acids. Trimming shortened V by 6 bases and J by 4 bases, and 14 bases separated the two germline ends. Germline V gives CDR1 SGHDT, CDR2 YYEEEE.

The chain recombines TRBV27 with TRBJ1-4; D is undetermined. Deletions cut 3 bases from V and 7 bases from J, with 15 bases between. Per the germline V gene, CDR1 is MNHEY and CDR2 is SMNVEV (reference sequence). The CDR3 is made up of 15 amino acids. The DNA for the CDR3 is TGTGCCAGCAGTTTGGTTGGCGAGAGGGCTGAAAAACTGTTTTTT. Translating it yields CASSLVGERAEKLFF.

The chain is built from TRBV7-9 and TRBJ2-7; 7 bases fit TRBD1. Trimming removed 5 bases from V and 3 bases from J; junction bases left unmatched: 7. The germline CDR1 and CDR2 sequences are SEHNR and FQNEAQ (reference sequence). The CDR3 is 14 residues long. CDR3 amino acids: CASSTTGSLYEQYF. DNA of the CDR3: TGTGCCAGCAGCACGACAGGGAGCCTCTACGAGCAGTACTTC.

The genes are TRBV10-2 and TRBJ2-1; D is uncertain. V was shortened by 3 bases and J by 0 bases, with 12 bases between the two germline ends. Germline loops: CDR1 WSHSY, CDR2 SAAADI. The CDR3 covers 16 residues. The CDR3 spells CASSDVLPSSYNEQFF. CDR3 DNA: TGCGCCAGCAGTGACGTCCTGCCGAGCTCCTACAATGAGCAGTTCTTC.

The chain carries TRBV19 and TRBJ1-1, with 9 bases matching TRBD1. J gave up 4 bases and V 0 bases, and 3 bases lay outside the gene matches. This CDR3 comprises 15 residues. Germline CDR1 and CDR2: LNHDA and SQIVND (reference sequence). The CDR3 DNA is TGTGCCAGTAGTATAGACGACAGGGGGAGCACTGAAGCTTTCTTT. It yields the protein CASSIDDRGSTEAFF.

The chain uses TRBV4-3 and TRBJ2-1; TRBD1 matches 11 bases. The germline gives CDR1 LGHNA, CDR2 YSLEER. Trimming removed 4 bases from V and 5 bases from J; junction bases left unmatched: 4. The CDR3 spans 15 residues. CDR3 loop: CASSPGQGVNNEQFF. The DNA of the CDR3 is TGCGCCAGCAGCCCGGGACAGGGGGTCAACAATGAGCAGTTCTTC.

Written as DNA, the CDR3 is TGTGCCAGCAGTTCCGGGACACCCGGGGAGCAGTACTTC. Protein product: CASSSGTPGEQYF. The V call is TRBV27, the J call TRBJ2-7; weak D call: TRBD1 (6 bases). CDR1 and CDR2 (germline): MNHEY, SMNVEV (reference sequence). Trimming cost V 4 bases and J 7 bases, with 14 bases left between them. The CDR3 sequence is 13 residues long.

The rearrangement uses TRBV29-1 and TRBJ2-1, with D maybe TRBD1 (6 bases). The CDR3 is 14 amino acids. V lost 0 bases and J 7 bases, leaving 13 bases between the germline ends. Germline CDR1 and CDR2: SQVTM and ANQGSEA. The CDR3 sequence is CSVEDPRGGNEQFF. In DNA, the CDR3 is TGCAGCGTTGAAGATCCCAGGGGTGGAAATGAGCAGTTCTTC.

The gene calls are TRBV28 and TRBJ2-7, with D hard to call. The germline gives CDR1 MDHEN, CDR2 SYDVKM. Trimming removed 3 bases from V and 4 bases from J, with 16 bases in between. The CDR3 is 15 amino acids. The CDR3 sequence: CASSFSPPSQYEQYF. CDR3 DNA sequence: TGTGCCAGCAGTTTTTCCCCGCCGAGTCAATACGAGCAGTACTTC.

The J gene is TRBJ2-2, the V gene TRBV2; the D is unclear. This CDR3 is 14 amino acids long. Trimming removed 3 bases at V and 4 bases at J, with 9 bases between. Germline V gene sequence: CDR1 SNHLY, CDR2 FYNNEI. The CDR3 sequence: CASSEGRFTGELFF. CDR3 DNA sequence: TGTGCCAGCAGTGAGGGCAGGTTCACCGGGGAGCTGTTTTTT.